The 10 T cell receptor beta chains reported below all come from one sample, sequenced in a study of blood T cell repertoires in COVID-19. Some clones are missing from TCRdb's copy, which holds only in-frame ones; the method was immunoSEQ multiplex PCR. This sample yields some 150,000 clones, of which more than 75% are seen a single time; over 10% belongs to the top ten. Material for sequencing was peripheral blood. The receptors were gathered from a man in his 60s with active or convalescent COVID-19.

The rearrangement uses TRBV28 and TRBJ2-7, with 9 positions matching TRBD1. Per germline, CDR1 MDHEN and CDR2 SYDVKM. V trimming: 5 bases; J trimming: 1 base; junction bases outside the gene matches: 6. CDR3 length: 15 residues. Here the CDR3 DNA reads TGTGCCAGCAGTGGTACAGGGGGCGGTTCCTACGAGCAGTACTTC. Residues: CASSGTGGGSYEQYF.

The CDR3 DNA follows: TGTGCCAGTAGTAGCGGGAGGGTGGGCACAGATACGCAGTATTTT. Translating gives CASSSGRVGTDTQYF. The rearrangement links TRBV19 to TRBJ2-3; 9 bases map to TRBD2. Germline V gene sequence: CDR1 LNHDA, CDR2 SQIVND (reference sequence). Trimming removed 4 bases from V and 1 base from J; junction bases left unmatched: 3. The CDR3 totals 15 residues. The full variable domain, with the rest looked up from reference TRBV19 and TRBJ2-3, is DGGITQSPKYLFRKEGQNVTLSCEQNLNHDAMYWYRQDPGQGLRLIYYSQIVNDFQKGDIAEGYSVSREKKESFPLTVTSAQKNPTAFYLCASSSGRVGTDTQYFGPGTRLTVL.

The CDR3 nucleotides are TGTGCCAGCAGTGAATCGGGAAGGGAGACCCAGTACTTC. It is translated as CASSESGRETQYF. The V and J genes are TRBV2 and TRBJ2-5; tentatively, D is TRBD2 (5 bases). From germline, CDR1 is SNHLY and CDR2 FYNNEI. Trimming took 2 bases from V and 5 from J, leaving 9 bases between them. CDR3 length equals 13 residues.

CDR3 bases: TGTGCCAGCAGTCCTGGACAGGGTCGCGAGAGGACCCAGTACTTC. Its protein is CASSPGQGRERTQYF. This rearrangement joins TRBV2 to TRBJ2-5; 8 bases are shared with TRBD1. This CDR3 region has 15 residues. V gave up 5 bases and J gave up 7 bases; unmatched junction bases: 12. Germline loops: CDR1 SNHLY, CDR2 FYNNEI.

V is TRBV6-2 or TRBV6-3 and J is TRBJ2-7, with a tentative D call TRBD2 (5 bases). V was clipped by 2 bases and J by 9 bases, with 14 bases between them. In germline, CDR1 is MNHEY, CDR2 SVGEGT. The CDR3 spans 13 residues. The CDR3 loop reads CASSYRTGFGQYF. DNA of the CDR3: TGTGCCAGCAGTTACAGGACTGGCTTCGGGCAGTACTTC.

The V and J genes are TRBV3-1 (or the pseudogene TRBV3-2) and TRBJ2-5, with TRBD1 matching over 10 bases. This CDR3 region has 14 residues. The V gene's germline CDR1 is LGHDT and CDR2 YNNKEL (reference sequence). V was pared by 4 bases and J by 3 bases, with 2 bases of the junction left unmatched. CDR3 residues: CASSRQGAEETQYF. In DNA form, the CDR3 reads TGTGCCAGCAGCCGACAGGGGGCTGAAGAGACCCAGTACTTC.

V is TRBV20-1 and J is TRBJ2-1; no reliable D call. Germline loops: CDR1 DFQATT, CDR2 SNEGSKA (reference sequence). V lost 6 bases and J 9 bases, leaving 12 bases between the germline ends. The CDR3 totals 11 residues. The CDR3 spells CSAKPTPEQFF. Here the CDR3 DNA reads TGCAGTGCCAAGCCTACTCCTGAGCAGTTCTTC.

This rearrangement joins TRBV4-3 to TRBJ1-2; D is uncertain. The V end lost 1 base, the J end lost 1 base, and 10 bases lay between the germline ends. CDR3 length: 15 residues. Germline V lookup: CDR1 LGHNA, CDR2 YSLEER. CDR3 DNA sequence: TGCGCCAGCAGCCAAGCAGACGGGTTTAACTATGGCTACACCTTC. It encodes CASSQADGFNYGYTF.

This clone was seen once. This chain joins TRBV28 and TRBJ1-5, with unresolved D. CDR3 length: 14 residues. The germline V gene encodes CDR1 MDHEN and CDR2 SYDVKM. With 2 bases removed from V and 3 bases from J, the gap between germline ends came to 8 bases. CDR3 amino acids: CASSLGGINQPQHF. CDR3 sequence (DNA): TGTGCCAGCAGTTTAGGCGGAATCAATCAGCCCCAGCATTTT.

The chain uses TRBV5-5 and TRBJ2-3; 7 bases align to TRBD2. The CDR3 runs 16 residues. The V and J ends lost 0 bases and 6 bases, in that order; junction bases with no gene match: 10. The germline CDR1 and CDR2 sequences are SGHKS and YYEKEE (reference sequence). The CDR3 reads CASSLAASGGSDTQYF. For the CDR3, the DNA is TGTGCCAGCAGCTTGGCGGCTAGCGGAGGTTCGGATACGCAGTATTTT.